This T cell receptor (beta chain) stems from a study of T cell clonality in common variable immunodeficiency. Study findings and constraints: Patient heterogeneity in the CVID cohort limited correlations between repertoire features and clinical complications.

Most patients and controls had Caucasian heritage. Some clones are missing from TCRdb's copy, which holds only in-frame ones; the method was immunoSEQ multiplex PCR. The table lists tens of thousands of clones, no singletons, with approximately 3% in the top ten. This clone was counted ten times or more. Its specificity is unknown. The CDR3 end is not reached by the read, which stops 3 residues before it; the germline J gene fills it in. CDR1 is KGHSH, CDR2 LQKENI, per germline. This CDR3 comprises 18 residues. The ends were cut back, 3 bases at V and 3 bases at J, with 23 bases in the middle. This chain connects TRBV18 to TRBJ2-5; D is unclear. The sample consisted of peripheral blood mononuclear cells. The TCR comes from a person aged 18 to 75 in good health. The part of the CDR3 DNA that was read is TGTGCCAGCTCACCGTATGAAACTAACTTAGCACGAGAAGAGACC. This translates into CASSPYETNLAREET. The full CDR3 is CASSPYETNLAREETQYF.